Listed here are 13 T cell receptor beta chains from one sample, sequenced in a study of blood T cell repertoires in COVID-19. Assay used: immunoSEQ multiplex PCR; TCRdb lists only in-frame clones, some missing. The data hold about 46,000 clones, with approximately 88% observed a single time. The sequenced sample was peripheral blood. The receptors come from a human donor with active COVID-19. The donor label of this sample is uncertain.

The gene calls are TRBV5-1 and TRBJ2-3; weak D call: TRBD2 (5 bases). V shed 0 bases and J shed 4 bases, with 12 bases lying between them. Germline lookup yields CDR1 SGHRS and CDR2 YFSETQ. This CDR3 comprises 15 residues. CDR3 sequence (DNA): TGCGCCAGCAGCTTGGCGTCGGGGTGGGCAGATACGCAGTATTTT. This gives the protein CASSLASGWADTQYF.

The CDR3 reads CASTYRGNQPQHF. In DNA, the CDR3 is TGTGCCAGCACCTATCGGGGCAATCAGCCCCAGCATTTT. The genes are TRBV6-5 and TRBJ1-5; D is ambiguous. The CDR3 has 13 amino acids. The V end was cut by 7 bases, the J end by 2 bases, with 9 bases between. The germline gives CDR1 MNHEY, CDR2 SVGAGI.

This clone was recorded only once. The chain is built from TRBV7-2 and TRBJ2-1; 8 positions match TRBD1. V shed 6 bases, J shed 0 bases, and the junction held 4 bases outside the gene matches. Germline V gives CDR1 SGHTA, CDR2 FQGNSA. The CDR3 runs to 15 residues. The CDR3 sequence is CASSQGAASYNEQFF. The CDR3 nucleotides read TGTGCCAGCAGTCAGGGGGCCGCCTCCTACAATGAGCAGTTCTTC.

A single count supports this clone. This sequence joins TRBV3-1 (or the pseudogene TRBV3-2) and TRBJ2-4, with 7 positions matching TRBD2. CDR1 and CDR2 (germline): LGHDT, YNNKEL (reference sequence). The CDR3 contains 17 residues. With 1 base clipped from V and 2 bases from J, the junction kept 8 bases outside the gene matches. The CDR3 DNA is TGTGCCAGCAGCCAAGTAGGGGCGGGGGAAACCAAAAACATTCAGTACTTC. Translated: CASSQVGAGETKNIQYF.

This clone appeared once. This sample also contains other DNA sequences that code for the same CDR3. The V call is TRBV10-3, the J call TRBJ1-1; TRBD1 might be the D (5 bases). This CDR3 is 15 amino acids long. Germline CDR1 is ENHRY and CDR2 is SYGVKD. The V and J ends lost 3 bases and 2 bases respectively, with 13 bases between them. The DNA of the CDR3 is TGTGCCATCAGTGATGGGGGGACCCTAAACACTGAAGCTTTCTTT. Residues: CAISDGGTLNTEAFF.

V and J are TRBV6-5 and TRBJ2-7; tentative D call: TRBD1 (6 bases). Germline CDR1 reads MNHEY; CDR2 reads SVGAGI. The V and J ends lost 0 bases and 2 bases respectively, with 11 bases between them. There are 15 residues in the CDR3. This CDR3 reads CASSYSNTGTYEQYF. The CDR3 bases are TGTGCCAGCAGTTACTCCAACACAGGGACCTACGAGCAGTACTTC.

V usage is TRBV6-5 and J usage is TRBJ1-1; maybe TRBD1 (5 bases). Looked up from germline, CDR1 is MNHEY and CDR2 is SVGAGI. CDR3 length equals 13 residues. V lost 11 bases to trimming and J lost 3 bases, with 16 bases between them. CDR3 sequence: CAGAKQDYTEAFF. Written as DNA, the CDR3 is TGTGCCGGGGCTAAACAGGATTACACTGAAGCTTTCTTT.

V and J are TRBV9 and TRBJ2-5; the match to TRBD2 covers 7 bases. This CDR3 is 16 amino acids long. The germline CDR1 and CDR2 sequences are SGDLS and YYNGEE. J lost 1 base, V lost 4 bases, and 10 bases had no gene match. In DNA form, the CDR3 reads TGTGCCAGCAGCCTTGGGACTATACGAGGCCAAGAGACCCAGTACTTC. This codes for CASSLGTIRGQETQYF.

The J gene is TRBJ1-2, the V gene TRBV11-2; 7 bases are shared with TRBD1. The CDR3 spans 14 residues. With 6 bases clipped from V and 8 bases from J, the junction kept 12 bases outside the gene matches. From germline, CDR1 is SGHAT and CDR2 FQNNGV. CDR3 region: CASSDRRGLGGYTF. For the CDR3, the DNA is TGTGCCAGCAGTGACCGGAGGGGGCTTGGGGGCTACACCTTC.

The V call is TRBV11-3, the J call TRBJ1-2, with a tentative D call TRBD1 (5 bases). Germline CDR1 reads SGHNT; CDR2 reads YENEEA. Trimming removed 0 bases at V and 5 bases at J, with 16 bases between. The CDR3 has 16 residues. CDR3 nucleotides: TGTGCCAGCAGCTTAGATCGCGTCGGACAAGGATATGGCTACACCTTC. Residues: CASSLDRVGQGYGYTF.

The chain uses TRBV24-1 and TRBJ2-2, with D unresolved. Germline V lookup: CDR1 KGHDR, CDR2 SFDVKD. With 7 bases removed from V and 5 bases from J, the gap between germline ends came to 7 bases. The CDR3 is 12 amino acids. The CDR3 DNA reads as TGTGCCACCAGCCCTTCTACCGGGGAGCTGTTTTTT. It yields the protein CATSPSTGELFF.

The V gene is TRBV7-8, the J gene TRBJ2-7, with D perhaps matching TRBD2 (5 bases). Trimming removed 4 bases at V and 6 bases at J, with 19 bases between. CDR1 SGHVS and CDR2 FQNEAQ come from the germline V gene. The length of the CDR3 is 15 residues. The CDR3 region has the DNA TGTGCCAGCAGCTCCCTTTTCTACGCGGCGGGCGAGCAGTACTTC. It translates to CASSSLFYAAGEQYF.

The table lists this clone with a few counts. The V gene is TRBV6-5, the J gene TRBJ1-6; no clear D gene. Germline assignment: CDR1 MNHEY and CDR2 SVGAGI. The CDR3 loop spans 13 amino acids. Trimming took 10 bases from V and 8 from J, leaving 15 bases between them. CDR3 coding DNA: TGTGCCACTTCGCGGGAGGAGTATTCACCCCTCCACTTT. It yields the protein CATSREEYSPLHF.